A single count supports the clone carrying this T cell receptor beta chain. The data derive from a study of technical replicates of blood from several donors. The CDR3 length is 12 residues. Trimming pared 8 bases from V and 1 base from J, leaving 8 bases between. The germline V gene encodes CDR1 MNHNY and CDR2 SVGAGI (reference sequence). Measured with immunoSEQ multiplex PCR; TCRdb has only the in-frame clones, and not every one. The repertoire holds 85,000 to 100,000 clones, with around 95% as singletons. The TCR comes from a human donor in good health. The chain joins TRBV6-6 to TRBJ1-1; D ambiguous. The sequencing sample was made of T cells isolated from PBMCs. Written as DNA, the CDR3 is TGTGCCAGCGCAGGAGGGAACACTGAAGCTTTCTTT. It yields the protein CASAGGNTEAFF.